These 18 T cell receptor beta chains were all obtained from the same sample, sequenced in a study of blood T cell repertoires in COVID-19. Assay: immunoSEQ multiplex PCR; the TCRdb copy retains only in-frame clones and omits some. The data show fewer than 300,000 clones, less than 90% seen once. Sequenced sample: peripheral blood. The receptor set was obtained from a man between 60 and 75 years old who had recovered from COVID-19.

The chain uses TRBV19 and TRBJ2-5, with 9 bases lining up with TRBD1. The V gene end was trimmed by 5 bases and the J gene end by 5 bases; junction bases not matched to a gene: 9. The CDR3 length is 15 residues. Germline V lookup: CDR1 LNHDA, CDR2 SQIVND (reference sequence). In nucleotides, the CDR3 is TGTGCCAGTAGTCCGAGGGACAGGGTGGCGGAGACCCAGTACTTC. Encoded protein: CASSPRDRVAETQYF.

V is TRBV12-3 or TRBV12-4 and J is TRBJ2-7; D gene uncertain. This CDR3 contains 11 residues. V lost 3 bases and J lost 3, with 3 bases in between. The CDR3 loop is CASSFNYEQYF. The CDR3 DNA reads as TGTGCCAGCAGTTTTAACTACGAGCAGTACTTC.

The J gene is TRBJ1-4, the V gene TRBV6-2 or TRBV6-3; 9 bases align to TRBD1. V dropped 4 bases and J dropped 7; count of bases not matched to a gene: 13. Germline V CDR1 and CDR2: MNHEY, SVGEGT. This CDR3 region has 17 residues. DNA of the CDR3: TGTGCCAGCAGTTCCGGGACAGGGTATACATCGGGTGAAAAACTGTTTTTT. Translation gives CASSSGTGYTSGEKLFF.

This clone is a singleton in its sample. This chain connects TRBV19 to TRBJ1-6; D not resolved. Trimming stripped 7 bases from V and 8 bases from J, with 12 bases between. This CDR3 has 13 residues. Germline lookup yields CDR1 LNHDA and CDR2 SQIVND (reference sequence). The CDR3 loop is CASTGRDDSPLHF. The CDR3 bases are TGTGCCAGTACAGGTAGAGACGATTCACCCCTCCACTTT.

The rearrangement joins TRBV5-1 to TRBJ2-7; possible D gene TRBD1, 5 bases. Germline loops: CDR1 SGHRS, CDR2 YFSETQ. The V gene lost 0 bases and the J gene lost 5 bases, with 12 bases spanning the gap. CDR3 size: 14 residues. The CDR3 region has the DNA TGCGCCAGCAGCTTGGGCAGGGCACCCAACGAGCAGTACTTC. It codes for CASSLGRAPNEQYF. The variable domain in full, completed from reference TRBV5-1 and TRBJ2-7, reads KAGVTQTPRYLIKTRGQQVTLSCSPISGHRSVSWYQQTPGQGLQFLFEYFSETQRNKGNFPGRFSGRQFSNSRSEMNVSTLELGDSALYLCASSLGRAPNEQYFGPGTRLTVT.

This chain connects TRBV7-2 to TRBJ1-2; 7 bases fit TRBD1. The J segment lost 0 bases and the V segment lost 10 bases, leaving 8 bases of the junction unmatched. The CDR3 contains 14 residues. Germline CDR1 and CDR2: SGHTA and FQGNSA. CDR3 protein: CATKLDRANYGYTF. The CDR3 DNA reads TGTGCCACTAAACTCGACAGGGCTAACTATGGCTACACCTTC.

The V gene is TRBV9, the J gene TRBJ1-1, with a weak D call TRBD1 (5 bases). V dropped 2 bases and J dropped 3 bases, with 17 bases sitting between them. Germline V gene data show CDR1 as SGDLS and CDR2 as YYNGEE. This CDR3 is 16 amino acids long. CDR3 loop: CASSVGPSGGDTEAFF. The DNA for the CDR3 is TGTGCCAGCAGCGTCGGTCCTTCGGGGGGTGACACTGAAGCTTTCTTT.

The V call is TRBV18, the J call TRBJ1-6, with TRBD1 matching over 8 bases. The junction had 4 bases not matched to a gene; V was cut back by 3 bases and J by 6 bases. CDR1 KGHSH and CDR2 LQKENI come from the germline V gene. CDR3 length equals 15 residues. The CDR3 loop is CASSPGTGFNSPLHF. CDR3 nucleotide sequence: TGTGCCAGCTCACCGGGGACAGGTTTTAATTCACCCCTCCACTTT.

J is TRBJ1-3 and V is TRBV29-1; 7 bases line up with TRBD1. The V and J ends lost 3 bases and 0 bases, in that order; junction bases with no gene match: 8. Germline V gives CDR1 SQVTM, CDR2 ANQGSEA. The CDR3 has 16 amino acids. CDR3 amino acids: CSVEPLQGSSGNTIYF. In DNA form, the CDR3 reads TGCAGCGTTGAGCCCCTACAGGGGAGCTCTGGAAACACCATATATTTT.

The J gene is TRBJ1-1, the V gene TRBV29-1; D gene ambiguous. The CDR3 length is 13 residues. CDR1 is SQVTM and CDR2 is ANQGSEA in the germline V gene. V lost 5 bases and J 0 bases, leaving 10 bases between the germline ends. The CDR3 loop is CSVLGGLNTEAFF. The CDR3 DNA sequence: TGCAGCGTTTTAGGAGGGTTGAACACTGAAGCTTTCTTT.

The chain employs TRBV16 and TRBJ1-1, with TRBD1 matching 8 bases. V was pared by 4 bases and J by 4 bases, with 5 bases of the junction left unmatched. This CDR3 spans 14 amino acids. Looked up from germline, CDR1 is KGHSY and CDR2 is FQNENV. Written as DNA, the CDR3 is TGTGCCAGCAGCCCTCGACAGGGGACCACTGAAGCTTTCTTT. Amino acid sequence: CASSPRQGTTEAFF.

This chain connects TRBV18 to TRBJ1-2; no clear D. Germline CDR1 and CDR2: KGHSH and LQKENI. Trimming shortened V by 1 base and J by 0 bases, and 9 bases separated the two germline ends. The CDR3 length is 15 residues. CDR3 DNA sequence: TGTGCCAGCTCACCACTCCAAGCAACTAACTATGGCTACACCTTC. It yields the protein CASSPLQATNYGYTF.

The chain has TRBV29-1 and TRBJ1-1, with TRBD1 identical over 7 bases. Trimming at V came to 7 bases and at J to 0 bases, leaving 8 bases not matched to a gene. The CDR3 is made up of 14 amino acids. CDR1 and CDR2 (germline): SQVTM, ANQGSEA. The CDR3 nucleotides read TGCAGCGCCGCGGCAGGGGGAATGAACACTGAAGCTTTCTTT. This sequence encodes CSAAAGGMNTEAFF. The full variable domain, in which reference TRBV29-1 and TRBJ1-1 provide the parts outside the CDR3, is SAVISQKPSRDICQRGTSLTIQCQVDSQVTMMFWYRQQPGQSLTLIATANQGSEATYESGFVIDKFPISRPNLTFSTLTVSNMSPEDSSIYLCSAAAGGMNTEAFFGQGTRLTVV.

The V and J genes are TRBV5-1 and TRBJ2-5; TRBD1 agrees at 8 bases. Germline-derived CDR1 and CDR2 are SGHRS and YFSETQ. J lost 2 bases, V lost 0 bases, and 3 bases had no gene match. The CDR3 consists of 15 residues. This CDR3 is CASSLGGTGQETQYF. The CDR3, as DNA: TGCGCCAGCAGCTTGGGAGGGACAGGACAAGAGACCCAGTACTTC.

The rearrangement links TRBV11-1 to TRBJ1-1; TRBD1 agrees at 7 bases. Germline V lookup: CDR1 SGHAT, CDR2 FQDESV (reference sequence). The V gene end was trimmed by 7 bases and the J gene end by 4 bases; junction bases not matched to a gene: 9. The CDR3 is 14 residues long. The CDR3 DNA is TGTGCCAGCACTATCTCCAGGGGGAGCACTGAAGCTTTCTTT. Its protein is CASTISRGSTEAFF.

This chain links TRBV29-1 with TRBJ2-5; 8 nucleotides match TRBD1. Germline lookup yields CDR1 SQVTM and CDR2 ANQGSEA. The V and J ends lost 4 bases and 5 bases, in that order; junction bases with no gene match: 9. The CDR3 runs 14 residues. CDR3: CSVVGAGGGETQYF. In nucleotides, the CDR3 is TGCAGCGTTGTCGGGGCAGGGGGCGGGGAGACCCAGTACTTC.

The chain combines TRBV4-1 with TRBJ1-5; TRBD1 matches at 8 bases. The CDR3 consists of 17 residues. Per the germline V gene, CDR1 is MGHRA and CDR2 is YSYEKL. V dropped 0 bases and J dropped 0; count of bases not matched to a gene: 4. Written as DNA, the CDR3 is TGCGCCAGCAGCCAAGATTGGGGACAGGTTAGCAATCAGCCCCAGCATTTT. This encodes CASSQDWGQVSNQPQHF.

The V call is TRBV10-3, the J call TRBJ1-1, with TRBD1 as a possible D gene (6 bases). The CDR3 covers 12 residues. V lost 6 bases, J lost 8 bases, and 13 bases lay in between. CDR1 and CDR2 (germline): ENHRY, SYGVKD. This CDR3 reads CAISVTGTEAFF. Written as DNA, the CDR3 is TGTGCCATCAGCGTCACCGGGACAGAAGCTTTCTTT.